In this sample, the clone carrying this T cell receptor (beta chain) turned up once. The data stem from a study of blood T cell repertoires in COVID-19. Study-wide background: Sites in the United States, Italy and Spain provided acute and convalescent COVID-19 samples. Sample material is recorded as cDNA or gDNA derived from T cells, B-cell-depleted T cells, or PBMCs.

Germline assignment: CDR1 MNHEY and CDR2 SVGAGI. This CDR3 has 13 amino acids. Trimming removed 7 bases at V and 1 base at J, with 11 bases between. Some clones are missing from TCRdb's copy, which holds only in-frame ones; the method was immunoSEQ multiplex PCR. Of approximately 69,000 clones listed, 75% to 80% are singletons. The sequenced sample was peripheral blood. The chain couples TRBV6-5 to TRBJ2-7, with D unclear. The TCR sequence derives from a human donor in a cohort sampled during active COVID-19. This CDR3 is CASTSSQSYEQYF. CDR3 bases: TGTGCCAGCACCAGCTCACAGTCCTACGAGCAGTACTTC.